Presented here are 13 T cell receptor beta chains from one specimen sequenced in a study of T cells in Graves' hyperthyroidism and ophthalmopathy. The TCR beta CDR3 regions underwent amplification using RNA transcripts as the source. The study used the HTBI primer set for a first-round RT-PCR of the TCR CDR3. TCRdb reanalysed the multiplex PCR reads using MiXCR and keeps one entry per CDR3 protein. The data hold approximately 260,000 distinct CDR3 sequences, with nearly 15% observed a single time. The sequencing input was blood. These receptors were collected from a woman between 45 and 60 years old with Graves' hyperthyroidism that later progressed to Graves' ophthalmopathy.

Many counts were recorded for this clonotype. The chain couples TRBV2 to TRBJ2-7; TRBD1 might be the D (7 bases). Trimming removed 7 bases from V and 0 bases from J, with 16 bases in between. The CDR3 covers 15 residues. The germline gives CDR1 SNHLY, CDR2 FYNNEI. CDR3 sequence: CASTRQGLSSYEQYF. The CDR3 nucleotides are TGTGCCAGCACTAGACAGGGACTTTCCTCCTACGAGCAGTACTTC.

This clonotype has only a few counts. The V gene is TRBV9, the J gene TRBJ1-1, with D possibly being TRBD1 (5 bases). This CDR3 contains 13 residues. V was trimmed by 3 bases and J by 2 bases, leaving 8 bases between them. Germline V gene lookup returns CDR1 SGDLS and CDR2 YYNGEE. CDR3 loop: CASSATANTEAFF. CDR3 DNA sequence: TGTGCCAGCAGCGCGACAGCTAACACTGAAGCTTTCTTT.

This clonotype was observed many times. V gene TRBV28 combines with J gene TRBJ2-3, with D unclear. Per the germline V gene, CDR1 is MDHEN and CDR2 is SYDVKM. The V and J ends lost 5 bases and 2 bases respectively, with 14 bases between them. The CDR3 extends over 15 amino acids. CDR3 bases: TGTGCCAGCAGTCCACGGACCCCCTACACAGATACGCAGTATTTT. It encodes CASSPRTPYTDTQYF.

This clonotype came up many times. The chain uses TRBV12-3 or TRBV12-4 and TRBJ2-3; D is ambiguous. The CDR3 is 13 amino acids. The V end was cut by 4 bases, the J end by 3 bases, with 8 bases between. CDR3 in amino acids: CASSYLGTDTQYF. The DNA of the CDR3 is TGTGCCAGCAGTTACCTAGGAACAGATACGCAGTATTTT.

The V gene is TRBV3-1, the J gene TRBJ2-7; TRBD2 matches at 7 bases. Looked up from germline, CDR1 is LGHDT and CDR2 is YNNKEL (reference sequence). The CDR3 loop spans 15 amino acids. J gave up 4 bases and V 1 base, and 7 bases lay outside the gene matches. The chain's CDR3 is CASSQGWTRIYEQYF. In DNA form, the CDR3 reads TGTGCCAGCAGCCAAGGCTGGACTAGGATATACGAGCAGTACTTC.

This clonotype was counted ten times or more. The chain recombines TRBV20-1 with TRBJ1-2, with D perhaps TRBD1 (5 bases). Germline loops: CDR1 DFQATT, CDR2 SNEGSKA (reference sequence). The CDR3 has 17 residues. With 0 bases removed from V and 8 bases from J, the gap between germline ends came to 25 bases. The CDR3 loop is CSARDSLGFGTQEGYTF. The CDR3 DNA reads TGCAGTGCTAGAGATTCCCTTGGGTTTGGGACGCAGGAGGGCTACACCTTC.

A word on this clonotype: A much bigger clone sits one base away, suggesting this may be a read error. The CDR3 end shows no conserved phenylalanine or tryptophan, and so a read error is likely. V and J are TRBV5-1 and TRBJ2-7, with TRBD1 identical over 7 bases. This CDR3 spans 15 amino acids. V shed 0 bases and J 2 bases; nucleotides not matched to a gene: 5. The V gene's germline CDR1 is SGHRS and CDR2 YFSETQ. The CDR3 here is CASSLEGTETYEQYL. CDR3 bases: TGCGCCAGCAGCTTGGAAGGGACAGAAACCTACGAGCAGTACCTC.

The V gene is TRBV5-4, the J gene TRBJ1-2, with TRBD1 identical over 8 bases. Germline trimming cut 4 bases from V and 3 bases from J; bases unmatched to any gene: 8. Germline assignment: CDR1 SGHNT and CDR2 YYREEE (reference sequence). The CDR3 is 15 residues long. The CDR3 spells CASSSDRGRDYGYTF. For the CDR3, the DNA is TGTGCCAGCAGCAGCGACAGGGGAAGGGACTATGGCTACACCTTC.

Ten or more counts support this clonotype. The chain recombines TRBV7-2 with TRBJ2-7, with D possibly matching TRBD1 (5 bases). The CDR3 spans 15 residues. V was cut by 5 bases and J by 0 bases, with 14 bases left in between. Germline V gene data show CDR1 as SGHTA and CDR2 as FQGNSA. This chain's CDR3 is CASSRKSDTSYEQYF. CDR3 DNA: TGTGCCAGCAGCCGTAAGTCGGACACCTCCTACGAGCAGTACTTC.

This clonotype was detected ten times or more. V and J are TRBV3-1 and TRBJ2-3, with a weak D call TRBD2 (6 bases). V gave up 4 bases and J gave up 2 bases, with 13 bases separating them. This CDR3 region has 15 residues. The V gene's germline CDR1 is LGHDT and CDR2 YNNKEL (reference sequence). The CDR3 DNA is TGTGCCAGCAGCCTGACTAGTCTGTCCACAGATACGCAGTATTTT. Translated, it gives CASSLTSLSTDTQYF.

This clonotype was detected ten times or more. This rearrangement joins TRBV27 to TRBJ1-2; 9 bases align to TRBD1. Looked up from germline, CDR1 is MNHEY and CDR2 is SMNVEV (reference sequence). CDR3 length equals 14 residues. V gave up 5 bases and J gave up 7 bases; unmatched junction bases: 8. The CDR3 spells CASSRDRVTGGYTF. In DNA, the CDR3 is TGTGCCAGCAGTCGGGACAGGGTAACGGGTGGCTACACCTTC.

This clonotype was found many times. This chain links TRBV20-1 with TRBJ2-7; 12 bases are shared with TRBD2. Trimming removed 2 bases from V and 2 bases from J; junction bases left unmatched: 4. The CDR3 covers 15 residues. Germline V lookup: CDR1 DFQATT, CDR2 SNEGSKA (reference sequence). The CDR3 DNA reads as TGCAGTGCTAGACGGGGACTAGCGGGCGCCTACGAGCAGTACTTC. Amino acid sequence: CSARRGLAGAYEQYF.

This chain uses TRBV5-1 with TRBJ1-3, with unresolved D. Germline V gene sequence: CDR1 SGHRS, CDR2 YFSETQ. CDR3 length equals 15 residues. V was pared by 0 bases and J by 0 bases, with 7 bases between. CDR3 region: CASSLDGSSGNTIYF. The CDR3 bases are TGCGCCAGCAGCTTGGACGGAAGCTCTGGAAACACCATATATTTT.